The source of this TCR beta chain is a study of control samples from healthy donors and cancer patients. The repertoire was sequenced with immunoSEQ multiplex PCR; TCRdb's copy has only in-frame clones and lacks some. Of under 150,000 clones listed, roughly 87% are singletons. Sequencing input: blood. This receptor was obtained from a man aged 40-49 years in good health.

In DNA, the CDR3 is TGTGCCAGTAGTATAGCAGGCGGAGGGAATGGCTACACCTTC. This sequence encodes CASSIAGGGNGYTF. The chain couples TRBV19 to TRBJ1-2, with D unclear. The V end was cut by 1 base, the J end by 6 bases, with 12 bases between. This CDR3 has 14 residues. Germline V gene data show CDR1 as LNHDA and CDR2 as SQIVND (reference sequence).